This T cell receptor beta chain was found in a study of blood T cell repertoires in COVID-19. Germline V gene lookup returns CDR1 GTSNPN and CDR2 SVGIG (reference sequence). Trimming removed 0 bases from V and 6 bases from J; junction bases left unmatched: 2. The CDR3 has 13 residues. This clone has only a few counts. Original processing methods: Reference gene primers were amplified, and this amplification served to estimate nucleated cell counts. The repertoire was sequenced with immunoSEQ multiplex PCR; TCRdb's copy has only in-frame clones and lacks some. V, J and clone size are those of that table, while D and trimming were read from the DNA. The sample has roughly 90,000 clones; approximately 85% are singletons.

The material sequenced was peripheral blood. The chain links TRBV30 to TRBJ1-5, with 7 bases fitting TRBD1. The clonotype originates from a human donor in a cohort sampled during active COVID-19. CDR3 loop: CAWSVEGAQPQHF. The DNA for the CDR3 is TGTGCCTGGAGTGTTGAGGGGGCTCAGCCCCAGCATTTT.